The present entry profiles one T cell receptor (beta chain) with its context. What it recognizes is unknown. Researchers prepared the TCRbeta library using unique molecular identifiers, the study reports. Each CDR3 protein is one row after TCRdb ran MiXCR on the PCR reads. The table lists hundreds of thousands of distinct CDR3 sequences, 10% to 15% of them singletons. This record comes from a study of T-cell reconstitution after alpha-beta-depleted transplantation in children. Findings and caveats of the study: Some patients showed high day-60 TCRbeta diversity, which derived from surviving recipient T cells and thymic progenitors. After transplant, at about two months, alpha-beta T cells were reportedly derived from several hundred expanded graft clones. Newly generated T cells supplied most T-cell counts and diversity one year post-transplant.

With V trimmed by 3 bases and J by 10 bases, 7 bases remained unmatched. CDR3 size: 14 residues. This specimen was PBMCs, mostly from graft donor cells, taken 360 days after TCRalphabeta/CD19-depleted stem cell transplant. The chain uses TRBV12-3 or TRBV12-4 and TRBJ2-1, with 9 bases identical to TRBD2. The TCR comes from a male patient under 18 who had a stem cell transplant for acute myeloid leukemia, so the T cells may come from the graft donor. The CDR3 region has the DNA TGTGCCAGCAGTTTGAGCGGGAGGTTGGCCGAGCAGTTCTTC. It codes for CASSLSGRLAEQFF.